These 19 T cell receptor beta chains were all obtained from the same sample, sequenced in a study of T cells in Graves' hyperthyroidism and ophthalmopathy. Researchers amplified the TCR beta CDR3 regions from RNA transcripts. HTBI primers were used for first-round RT-PCR of the TCR CDR3. TCRdb redid the calling of the multiplex PCR reads with MiXCR, one entry per CDR3 protein. The sample consists of under 350,000 distinct CDR3 sequences, roughly 18% of them appearing once. The sequenced material came from blood. Receptor source: a woman in her forties or fifties with Graves' hyperthyroidism.

About this clonotype: A much larger clone differs from this one at a single base, so this may be a read error. The genes are TRBV28 and TRBJ2-7; 7 bases map to TRBD2. CDR1 is MDHEN and CDR2 is SYDVKM in the germline V gene. The CDR3 is made up of 16 amino acids. The J segment lost 2 bases and the V segment lost 2 bases, leaving 9 bases of the junction unmatched. In DNA form, the CDR3 reads TGTGCCAGCAGTTTACTTGGACTAGTGGGAACCTACGAGCAGTACTTC. Amino acid sequence: CASSLLGLVGTYEQYF.

This clonotype came up many times. The CDR3 DNA sequence: TGTGCCAGCAGTAGAGACATCGCGAACACCGGGGAGCTGTTTTTT. Translation: CASSRDIANTGELFF. The V and J genes are TRBV12-3 or TRBV12-4 and TRBJ2-2; D gene uncertain. CDR3 length: 15 residues. Trimming shortened V by 5 bases and J by 0 bases, and 10 bases separated the two germline ends.

In this sample, this clonotype turned up a few times. This may be a read error, as it is one base from a much larger clone. This chain uses TRBV12-3 or TRBV12-4 with TRBJ2-3, with a tentative D call TRBD1 (5 bases). This CDR3 region has 15 residues. The CDR3 sequence is CASSNNRQSTDTQCF. CDR3 sequence (DNA): TGTGCCAGCAGCAACAACAGGCAATCCACAGATACGCAGTGTTTT.

This clonotype appeared many times. The genes are TRBV3-1 and TRBJ2-7, with 10 bases identical to TRBD1. V lost 4 bases to trimming and J lost 3 bases; unmatched junction nucleotides: 3. Germline assignment: CDR1 LGHDT and CDR2 YNNKEL (reference sequence). There are 14 residues in the CDR3. The CDR3 sequence: CASSPGTGDYEQYF. CDR3 DNA sequence: TGTGCCAGCAGCCCCGGGACAGGGGACTACGAGCAGTACTTC.

This clonotype was seen a handful of times. The chain links TRBV3-1 to TRBJ2-2, with 13 nucleotides matching TRBD2. V lost 4 bases to trimming and J lost 7 bases; unmatched junction nucleotides: 15. The CDR3 covers 19 residues. The germline gives CDR1 LGHDT, CDR2 YNNKEL (reference sequence). The CDR3 bases are TGTGCCAGCAGCCGAAAACCACAAGGACTAGCGGGAGAGGTCGGGGAGCTGTTTTTT. This codes for CASSRKPQGLAGEVGELFF.

The table lists this clonotype with many counts. CDR3 DNA: TGTGCCAGCAGCACCTCGGGCCAAAATCAGCCCCAGCATTTT. Amino acid sequence: CASSTSGQNQPQHF. The chain has TRBV12-3 or TRBV12-4 and TRBJ1-5, with D hard to call. This CDR3 region has 14 residues. Deletions cut 6 bases from V and 4 bases from J, with 13 bases between.

CDR3 protein: CASSGLSSGRAHNEQFF. The CDR3 DNA follows: TGTGCCAGCAGCGGGCTATCGAGCGGGAGGGCCCACAATGAGCAGTTCTTC. This chain links TRBV7-9 with TRBJ2-1; 10 nucleotides line up with TRBD2. The trim removed 5 bases at V and 5 bases at J, leaving 12 bases unmatched. Germline CDR1 reads SEHNR; CDR2 reads FQNEAQ (reference sequence). This CDR3 is built from 17 residues.

This rearrangement joins TRBV6-5 to TRBJ2-3, with D uncertain. The V and J ends lost 0 bases and 4 bases respectively, with 8 bases between them. Germline loops: CDR1 MNHEY, CDR2 SVGAGI. CDR3 length: 14 amino acids. As DNA, the CDR3 is TGTGCCAGCAGTTACTCAGCCCCCGCAGATACGCAGTATTTT. The encoded protein is CASSYSAPADTQYF.

The chain joins TRBV29-1 to TRBJ1-2; the D is unclear. This CDR3 spans 12 amino acids. The germline V gene has CDR1 SQVTM and CDR2 ANQGSEA. The V and J ends lost 6 bases and 0 bases respectively, with 8 bases between them. CDR3: CSVTQTNYGYTF. The CDR3 DNA reads as TGCAGCGTAACACAGACTAACTATGGCTACACCTTC.

There are many counts of this clonotype. The rearrangement uses TRBV5-1 and TRBJ2-3, with D perhaps TRBD1 (6 bases). V lost 2 bases and J lost 2, with 15 bases in between. This CDR3 region has 16 residues. The germline CDR1 and CDR2 sequences are SGHRS and YFSETQ. CDR3 amino acids: CASSLTGWWDTDTQYF. CDR3 DNA: TGCGCCAGCAGCTTAACAGGGTGGTGGGACACAGATACGCAGTATTTT.

The CDR3 sequence is CASSPFRPNQREKLFF. CDR3 bases: TGTGCCAGCAGTCCATTTAGACCCAACCAACGTGAAAAACTGTTTTTT. The chain recombines TRBV12-3 or TRBV12-4 with TRBJ1-4; no reliable D call. V shed 5 bases and J shed 7 bases, with 20 bases lying between them. The CDR3 has 16 amino acids.

On this clonotype: One base away lies a much larger clone, so this may be a sequencing read error. Here the CDR3 omits its conserved ending phenylalanine or tryptophan, so a read error is the likely source. This sequence joins TRBV7-3 and TRBJ1-1, with D unresolved. There are 16 residues in the CDR3. Germline CDR1 is SGHTA and CDR2 is FQGTGA. Trimming took off 1 base at V and 2 bases at J, with 14 bases between the two ends. The CDR3 nucleotides are TGTGCCAGCAGCTTAAAGATTCCCCCCCAAAACACTGAAGCTTTCTCT. It encodes CASSLKIPPQNTEAFS.

This clonotype has just a few counts. The chain has TRBV12-3 or TRBV12-4 and TRBJ1-4; tentatively, D is TRBD1 (5 bases). The CDR3 runs 14 residues. V was cut by 5 bases and J by 5 bases, with 12 bases left in between. CDR3 residues: CASSQRQSNEKLFF. The CDR3, as DNA: TGTGCCAGCAGTCAACGACAGTCCAATGAAAAACTGTTTTTT.

The chain employs TRBV5-1 and TRBJ2-3, with D perhaps assigned TRBD1 or TRBD2 (5 bases each). The CDR3 is made up of 14 amino acids. V shed 4 bases and J shed 2 bases, with 11 bases lying between them. Germline V gene lookup returns CDR1 SGHRS and CDR2 YFSETQ. The CDR3, as DNA: TGCGCCAGCAGCCCGGGGCACACCACAGATACGCAGTATTTT. Translation gives CASSPGHTTDTQYF.

The J gene is TRBJ1-1, the V gene TRBV10-3; D is perhaps TRBD1 (6 bases). This CDR3 comprises 13 residues. V lost 0 bases and J 4 bases, leaving 6 bases between the germline ends. In germline, CDR1 is ENHRY, CDR2 SYGVKD. CDR3: CAISESGATEAFF. CDR3 DNA: TGTGCCATCAGTGAGTCGGGGGCCACTGAAGCTTTCTTT.

The chain uses TRBV28 and TRBJ2-1; TRBD2 matches 7 bases. The junction had 17 bases not matched to a gene; V was cut back by 9 bases and J by 0 bases. The CDR3 sequence is 18 residues long. From germline, CDR1 is MDHEN and CDR2 SYDVKM. The CDR3 nucleotides are TGTGCCAGTGAGCGGCTAGCGGAAGCGCTCGGCTCCTACAATGAGCAGTTCTTC. It codes for CASERLAEALGSYNEQFF.

This chain joins TRBV27 and TRBJ2-3; 7 bases agree with TRBD2. This CDR3 comprises 15 residues. Germline trimming cut 3 bases from V and 7 bases from J; bases unmatched to any gene: 10. Germline V gene sequence: CDR1 MNHEY, CDR2 SMNVEV (reference sequence). The CDR3 coding sequence is TGTGCCAGCAGTTTCTTCGCGGGAGCGGGGAATACGCAGTATTTT. This codes for CASSFFAGAGNTQYF.

This clonotype was seen only a few times. V gene TRBV5-4 combines with J gene TRBJ2-1, with 8 bases lining up with TRBD2. The CDR3 totals 15 residues. J gave up 0 bases and V 2 bases, and 1 base lay outside the gene matches. CDR1 is SGHNT, CDR2 YYREEE, per germline (reference sequence). The CDR3 protein is CASSFSGDSYNEQFF. DNA for the CDR3: TGTGCCAGCAGCTTTAGCGGGGACTCCTACAATGAGCAGTTCTTC.

V and J are TRBV7-2 and TRBJ2-1; TRBD2 is a possible D gene (5 bases). This CDR3 region has 16 residues. Germline V gene data show CDR1 as SGHTA and CDR2 as FQGNSA. V lost 2 bases to trimming and J lost 4 bases, with 15 bases between them. The CDR3 DNA reads as TGTGCCAGCAGCTTAAGTCCGAGGGCCCCTTACAATGAGCAGTTCTTC. Protein sequence: CASSLSPRAPYNEQFF.